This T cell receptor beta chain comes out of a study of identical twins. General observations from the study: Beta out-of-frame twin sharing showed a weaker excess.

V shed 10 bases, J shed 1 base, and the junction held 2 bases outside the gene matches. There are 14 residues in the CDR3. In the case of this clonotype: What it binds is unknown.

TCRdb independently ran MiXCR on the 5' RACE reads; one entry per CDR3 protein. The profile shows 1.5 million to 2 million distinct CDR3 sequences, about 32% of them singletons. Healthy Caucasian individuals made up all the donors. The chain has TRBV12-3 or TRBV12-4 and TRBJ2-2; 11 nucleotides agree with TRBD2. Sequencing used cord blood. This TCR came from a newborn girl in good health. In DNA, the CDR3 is TGTGCCAACGGACTAGCGGGGAACACCGGGGAGCTGTTTTTT. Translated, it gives CANGLAGNTGELFF.